One sample yielded the 9 T cell receptor beta chains listed below, sequenced in a study of shared T cell receptors in the human thymus. The data were produced by immunoSEQ multiplex PCR, yet TCRdb's version contains in-frame clones alone and is incomplete. Here the sample spans about 380,000 clones, roughly 94% being singletons. Material for sequencing was thymocytes. The receptors derive from a human donor.

The chain combines TRBV28 with TRBJ1-5; no definite D call. V dropped 2 bases and J dropped 1 base, with 15 bases sitting between them. Per germline, CDR1 MDHEN and CDR2 SYDVKM. The CDR3 runs to 17 residues. CDR3 bases: TGTGCCAGCAGTTTACCCCATTTCGGGCAGAGCAATCAGCCCCAGCATTTT. Protein product: CASSLPHFGQSNQPQHF.

This clone was picked up a small number of times. The V call is TRBV5-1, the J call TRBJ2-3, with TRBD2 identical over 12 bases. The CDR3 extends over 15 amino acids. The germline V gene encodes CDR1 SGHRS and CDR2 YFSETQ. Losses at the gene ends were 4 bases for V and 5 bases for J; bases not matched to a gene: 5. The CDR3 here is CASSPGLAGKDTQYF. The CDR3 DNA reads TGCGCCAGCAGCCCCGGACTAGCGGGAAAAGATACGCAGTATTTT.

About this clone: The sample holds other DNA sequences that translate to the same CDR3. The genes are TRBV7-3 and TRBJ2-5; no clear D. Germline lookup yields CDR1 SGHTA and CDR2 FQGTGA. The CDR3 length is 14 residues. Trimming shortened V by 2 bases and J by 2 bases, and 9 bases separated the two germline ends. The DNA of the CDR3 is TGTGCCAGCAGCTTATTTGGAGAGCAAGAGACCCAGTACTTC. Translated: CASSLFGEQETQYF.

This chain connects TRBV10-3 to TRBJ1-1; D possibly corresponds to TRBD1 (6 bases). The germline CDR1 and CDR2 sequences are ENHRY and SYGVKD. V was clipped by 3 bases and J by 1 base, with 15 bases between them. There are 16 residues in the CDR3. In DNA form, the CDR3 reads TGTGCCATCAGTGAAGTTTGCTGGACAGAGAACACTGAAGCTTTCTTT. Its translation is CAISEVCWTENTEAFF.

The chain has TRBV12-1 and TRBJ2-2; the table calls TRBD2, which could not be checked here. TRBV12-1 is reported as a pseudogene. The CDR3 consists of 19 residues. The CDR3 sequence is CASSPWTSGRPTHTGELFF. CDR3 in DNA: TGTGCCAGCAGCCCATGGACTAGCGGGAGACCAACCCACACCGGGGAGCTGTTTTTT.

This chain uses TRBV7-2 with TRBJ2-7; D perhaps matches TRBD1 (6 bases). The germline V gene has CDR1 SGHTA and CDR2 FQGNSA. CDR3 length: 17 amino acids. The V end lost 4 bases, the J end lost 1 base, and 20 bases lay between the germline ends. Written as DNA, the CDR3 is TGTGCCAGCAGCTCCGGACAGAGGGGGTATCGGTCCTACGAGCAGTACTTC. Translated, it gives CASSSGQRGYRSYEQYF.

The chain recombines TRBV28 with TRBJ1-1; tentative D call: TRBD1 (5 bases). Trimming stripped 0 bases from V and 1 base from J, with 18 bases between. The germline V gene has CDR1 MDHEN and CDR2 SYDVKM. This CDR3 spans 18 amino acids. This CDR3 reads CASSLCPLGRGTNTEAFF. DNA of the CDR3: TGTGCCAGCAGTTTATGCCCCCTTGGGAGGGGAACGAACACTGAAGCTTTCTTT. The complete variable domain, with remaining parts taken from reference TRBV28 and TRBJ1-1, reads DVKVTQSSRYLVKRTGEKVFLECVQDMDHENMFWYRQDPGLGLRLIYFSYDVKMKEKGDIPEGYSVSREKKERFSLILESASTNQTSMYLCASSLCPLGRGTNTEAFFGQGTRLTVV.

The chain is built from TRBV7-3 and TRBJ1-2; maybe TRBD1 (6 bases). Trimming cost V 5 bases and J 3 bases, with 16 bases left between them. The CDR3 has 15 amino acids. Looked up from germline, CDR1 is SGHTA and CDR2 is FQGTGA. The CDR3 is CASSTHRDTHYGYTF. The CDR3 nucleotides read TGTGCCAGCAGCACACACCGGGACACCCACTATGGCTACACCTTC.

This rearrangement joins TRBV5-6 to TRBJ2-1, with TRBD2 matching over 8 bases. CDR1 is SGHDT and CDR2 is YYEEEE in the germline V gene. This CDR3 has 15 amino acids. The trim removed 2 bases at V and 6 bases at J, leaving 7 bases unmatched. The CDR3 DNA reads as TGTGCCAGCAGCTTCCACGGGAGGGCGGGCAATGAGCAGTTCTTC. Translated: CASSFHGRAGNEQFF.